The rows below give T cell receptor beta chains drawn from one sample of a study of regulatory T cells in long-lasting Graves disease. In TCRdb, the multiplex PCR reads were re-called with MiXCR into one record per CDR3 protein. The sample consists of more than 450,000 distinct CDR3 sequences, about 12% of them appearing once. These data were likewise used in another study, on T cells in Graves' hyperthyroidism and ophthalmopathy.

The material was peripheral blood mononuclear cells (PBMCs), obtained at new diagnosis, from a patient treated with antithyroid drugs. These receptors all come from a woman in her 30s with Graves disease. The CDR3 runs from the conserved cysteine through the conserved F or W. Size is stated for part of the rows, as once, few or many counts, or as a class when the clone is expanded.

>TRBV11-2|many
CASSLYPGPYEQYF
>TRBV12-3/TRBV12-4|many
CASSLIGRGTPSNQPQHF
>TRBV6-2/TRBV6-3|many
CASSLSGSRIETQYF
>TRBV6-5|.
CASSFDRGYEQYF
>TRBV10-3|many
CAISELRDGYTF
>TRBV28|many
CASSLDSINSYEQYF
>TRBV28|many
CASSLNKPEAFF
>TRBV12-3/TRBV12-4|.
CASSFYSLTSGIMFTDTQYF
>TRBV29-1|many
CSVDRGPGYNEQFF
>TRBV19|few
CASSIGAQVSQPQHF
>TRBV6-2/TRBV6-3|few
CASSYSGFTMNTEAFF
>TRBV4-1|.
CASSRPGRGTGELFF
>TRBV7-3|many
CASSPRGGQGMNEQYF
>TRBV28|.
CASRTLPPLGSPLHF
>TRBV20-1|.
CSARSWRVASYEQYF
>TRBV7-9|many
CASSLISTVNYGYTF
>TRBV7-7|many
CASSPRTSGRSQETQYF
>TRBV6-1|many
CASSATGGATQYF
>TRBV7-2|many
CASSVLGGGLKETQYF
>TRBV24-1|many
CATSDLSWNQPQHF
>TRBV5-8|.
CACSPGQGLMNTEAFF
>TRBV11-2|many
CASSAKSRGYTF
>TRBV10-3|.
CAISELQGKNTEAFF
>TRBV18|.
CASSPTGGQPQHF
>TRBV25-1|many
CASSGKGAGYNEQFF
>TRBV18|many
CASSPYRTGGNTEAFF
>TRBV20-1|many
CSDSRDRRLYNSPLHF
>TRBV7-8|many
CASSLAYLSTDTQYF
>TRBV2|many
CASSEATTRAGYEQYF
>TRBV20-1|few
CSARDFRSGDTGELFF
>TRBV18|many
CASSPPEGSNSPLHF
>TRBV9|.
CASSSRDRGTNEKLFF
>TRBV27|once
CASSLKEEDYGYTF
>TRBV2|many
CASSGQDRAVNEQFF
>TRBV7-9|many
CASSFRRSSDTQYF
>TRBV9|.
CASSEAEHGGYYGYTF
>TRBV5-1|many
CASRGLAGADTQYF
>TRBV2|.
CASSSRGGKLFF
>TRBV9|few
CASSVARVATSGSGELFF
>TRBV7-9|many
CASSLEGTGELFF